This T cell receptor (beta chain) was captured in a study of blood T cell repertoires in COVID-19. Study as a whole: Nucleic acid was either cDNA or gDNA, and it came from T cells, B-cell-depleted T cells, or PBMCs.

Adults between about 18 and 95 years of age took part from fewer than 30 US areas. The study recruited exposed participants who had met a COVID-19 case within 2 weeks before entry. Germline V gene lookup returns CDR1 KGHDR and CDR2 SFDVKD. V dropped 9 bases and J dropped 4 bases, with 12 bases sitting between them. The CDR3 spans 13 residues. Assay used: immunoSEQ multiplex PCR; TCRdb lists only in-frame clones, some missing. The sample holds about 430,000 clones; approximately 91% are singletons and the top ten take 1.4% to 1.5%. The chain is built from TRBV24-1 and TRBJ1-5; D is perhaps TRBD1 (6 bases). Sequencing was performed on PBMCs or T cells enriched from blood (not recorded which). This sequence was found in a woman aged 18 to 35 who had been exposed to COVID-19. The CDR3 coding sequence is TGTGCCACCTCGGACAGCCCTAATCAGCCCCAGCATTTT. Amino acids: CATSDSPNQPQHF.